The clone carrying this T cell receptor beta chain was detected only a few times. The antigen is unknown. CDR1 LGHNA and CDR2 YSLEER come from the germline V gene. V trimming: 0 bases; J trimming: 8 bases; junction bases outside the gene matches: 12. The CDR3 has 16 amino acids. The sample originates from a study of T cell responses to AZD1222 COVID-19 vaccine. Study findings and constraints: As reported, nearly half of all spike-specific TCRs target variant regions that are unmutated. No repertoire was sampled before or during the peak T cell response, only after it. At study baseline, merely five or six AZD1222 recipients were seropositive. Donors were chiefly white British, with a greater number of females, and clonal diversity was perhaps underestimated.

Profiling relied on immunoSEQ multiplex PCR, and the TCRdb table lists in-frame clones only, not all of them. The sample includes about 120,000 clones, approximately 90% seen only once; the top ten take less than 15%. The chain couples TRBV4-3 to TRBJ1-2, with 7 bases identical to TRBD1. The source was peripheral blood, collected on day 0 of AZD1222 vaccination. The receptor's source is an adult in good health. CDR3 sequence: CASSQDGQATARGYTF. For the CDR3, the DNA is TGCGCCAGCAGCCAAGATGGACAGGCCACCGCGAGGGGCTACACCTTC.